Below, one T cell receptor beta chain is given with its context. These data are taken from a study of cytotoxic CD8 clonotypes in ibrutinib-treated CLL. V gave up 7 bases and J gave up 0 bases, with 12 bases separating them. CDR1 is LNHDA, CDR2 SQIVND, per germline (reference sequence). The CDR3 has 14 amino acids. Sequencing was designed to attain a depth spanning 1 in 200,000 to 1 in 1 million T cells. Generated by immunoSEQ multiplex PCR, the TCRdb table keeps only in-frame clones and is missing some. The sample includes about 160,000 clones, nearly 90% of them seen just once. J is TRBJ1-1 and V is TRBV19; no definite D call. The sample in question was PBMCs, obtained at disease progression, from a patient treated with ibrutinib. This clonotype was obtained from a human donor with chronic lymphocytic leukemia. CDR3 DNA sequence: TGTGCCAGTACTGTGGCAGGTTTGAACACTGAAGCTTTCTTT. It yields the protein CASTVAGLNTEAFF.